Given below is one T cell receptor (beta chain) in context. This entry belongs to a study of control samples from healthy donors and cancer patients. The V and J ends lost 5 bases and 5 bases, in that order; junction bases with no gene match: 9. The CDR3 loop spans 15 amino acids. Germline lookup yields CDR1 ENHRY and CDR2 SYGVKD. Assay: immunoSEQ multiplex PCR; the TCRdb copy retains only in-frame clones and omits some. In the table there are under 200,000 clones, 91% of which are singletons. Source material: blood. This TCR was sampled from a young woman in good health. The V call is TRBV10-3, the J call TRBJ2-3, with 8 nucleotides matching TRBD1. The CDR3 sequence is CAISSGQGGGDTQYF. The CDR3 DNA sequence: TGTGCCATCAGTTCCGGACAGGGTGGGGGAGATACGCAGTATTTT.